The entry below describes one T cell receptor (beta chain). The antigen is undetermined. From germline, CDR1 is SGHNT and CDR2 YYREEE (reference sequence). V dropped 4 bases and J dropped 4; count of bases not matched to a gene: 18. The CDR3 length is 19 residues. This sample was included in a study of graft-versus-host responses after intestinal transplantation. Sequencing used immunoSEQ multiplex PCR; TCRdb keeps in-frame clones, though not all of them. This table has 95,000 to 100,000 clones, 86% appearing once. General study results and limits: Across patients carrying graft-donor T cell macrochimerism, allografts held high graft-versus-host to host-versus-graft clonal ratios.

The chain joins TRBV5-4 to TRBJ1-5, with 9 bases identical to TRBD1. This receptor was obtained from a human patient who received an intestinal transplant, so some T cells may come from the graft donor. Sequenced here: PBMCs, sampled 255 days after intestinal transplant. The CDR3: CASSRRGDRGFTANQPQHF. CDR3 nucleotide sequence: TGTGCCAGCAGCCGCCGAGGAGACAGGGGGTTTACGGCGAATCAGCCCCAGCATTTT.